Listed below are T cell receptor beta chains from one sample, sequenced in a study of T cells in Graves' hyperthyroidism and ophthalmopathy. In TCRdb, the multiplex PCR reads were re-called with MiXCR into one record per CDR3 protein. The sample records around 540,000 distinct CDR3 sequences, about 16% being singletons. Sequencing input: blood. The receptors originated from a woman aged 25 to 39 with Graves' ophthalmopathy. The CDR3 runs from the conserved cysteine through the conserved F or W. D genes are given only for firm matches. Some rows have no size entry. The others give once, few or many, or a class for an expanded clone.

13	TRBV30	TRBJ2-1	TRBD2	many	CAWLGGIYNEQFF	TGTGCCTGGCTCGGGGGGATCTACAATGAGCAGTTCTTC
13	TRBV11-2	TRBJ2-1	NA	many	CASSLGGGDEQFF	TGTGCCAGCAGCTTAGGGGGGGGCGATGAGCAGTTCTTC
14	TRBV10-3	TRBJ2-3	NA	many	CASMLSSHTDTQYF	TGTGCCAGCATGTTGAGCAGCCACACAGATACGCAGTATTTT
15	TRBV3-1	TRBJ2-1	NA	many	CASSPVWGPDNEQFF	TGTGCCAGCAGCCCTGTGTGGGGGCCCGACAATGAGCAGTTCTTC
15	TRBV20-1	TRBJ1-6	NA	many	CSARVVAGDNSPLHF	TGCAGTGCTAGAGTAGTCGCGGGAGATAATTCACCCCTCCACTTT
14	TRBV15	TRBJ1-1	NA	few	CATSRVGEWAEAFF	TGTGCCACCAGCAGAGTGGGGGAATGGGCTGAAGCTTTCTTT
13	TRBV7-2	TRBJ2-3	NA	few	CASSQKDGYTQYF	TGTGCCAGCAGCCAAAAGGACGGTTATACGCAGTATTTT
12	TRBV11-2	TRBJ2-7	NA	many	CASSLDRGEQYF	TGTGCCAGCAGCTTAGATCGTGGGGAGCAGTACTTC
17	TRBV27	TRBJ2-6	NA	NA	CASKASVRGTGANVLTF	TGTGCCAGCAAGGCGAGTGTGCGGGGTACTGGGGCCAACGTCCTGACTTTC
12	TRBV11-2	TRBJ2-2	NA	NA	CASRTWSGELFF	TGTGCCAGCAGAACCTGGTCCGGGGAGCTGTTTTTT
18	TRBV5-1	TRBJ1-1	NA	few	CASSPKNVGPGTDTEAFF	TGCGCCAGCAGCCCAAAAAATGTAGGACCAGGGACCGACACTGAAGCTTTCTTT
17	TRBV27	TRBJ2-1	TRBD2	many	CAIGAISGREGYNEQFF	TGTGCCATAGGGGCGATTAGCGGGAGGGAGGGGTACAATGAGCAGTTCTTC
20	TRBV5-1	TRBJ2-1	TRBD2	many	CASSVGRLAGDIARTNEQFF	TGCGCCAGCAGCGTAGGCCGACTAGCGGGAGATATTGCCCGAACCAATGAGCAGTTCTTC
13	TRBV9	TRBJ2-7	NA	NA	CASSVEGGHEQYF	TGTGCCAGCAGCGTAGAAGGTGGCCACGAGCAGTACTTC
15	TRBV28	TRBJ1-5	NA	NA	CATSRGTASNQPQHF	TGTGCCACCTCTCGCGGGACGGCAAGCAATCAGCCCCAGCATTTT
12	TRBV12-3/TRBV12-4	TRBJ2-2	TRBD1	few	CASSDRVRELFF	TGTGCCAGCAGTGACAGGGTCCGGGAGCTGTTTTTT
12	TRBV14	TRBJ2-4	TRBD1	NA	CASSPTGQVRYF	TGTGCCAGCAGCCCGACGGGACAGGTCAGGTACTTC
12	TRBV29-1	TRBJ2-7	TRBD2	few	CRLAVSSYEQYF	TGCAGACTAGCGGTTAGCTCCTACGAGCAGTACTTC
15	TRBV13	TRBJ2-3	TRBD1	NA	CASIYRTGITDTQYF	TGTGCCAGCATTTACCGGACAGGGATAACAGATACGCAGTATTTT
16	TRBV7-8	TRBJ2-2	NA	few	CASYSPASKDTGELFF	TGTGCCAGCTACTCCCCGGCTAGCAAGGACACCGGGGAGCTGTTTTTT
16	TRBV5-1	TRBJ2-7	TRBD1	few	CASSFVSGTGSYEQYF	TGCGCCAGCAGCTTTGTATCCGGGACAGGCTCCTACGAGCAGTACTTC
15	TRBV11-2	TRBJ1-1	NA	few	CASSFQGQIFTEAFF	TGTGCCAGCAGCTTCCAGGGGCAGATCTTCACTGAAGCTTTCTTT
14	TRBV20-1	TRBJ2-1	NA	many	CSARDAGPRGEQFF	TGCAGTGCTAGAGATGCTGGGCCAAGGGGTGAGCAGTTCTTC
13	TRBV10-3	TRBJ2-7	TRBD1	NA	CAIKGQGVSEQYF	TGTGCCATCAAAGGGCAGGGGGTTTCCGAGCAGTACTTC
19	TRBV13	TRBJ2-7	TRBD2	many	CASSSRRAILAGEWYEQYF	TGTGCCAGCAGCTCCCGGAGGGCCATACTAGCGGGAGAATGGTACGAGCAGTACTTC
14	TRBV24-1	TRBJ2-4	NA	NA	CATSDPGFGGIQYF	TGTGCCACCAGTGACCCAGGGTTTGGAGGCATTCAGTACTTC
15	TRBV6-2/TRBV6-3	TRBJ2-2	NA	few	CASTRGGANTGELFF	TGTGCCAGCACCCGGGGCGGAGCGAACACCGGGGAGCTGTTTTTT
14	TRBV5-1	TRBJ2-3	TRBD1	NA	CASSSGQGSGTQYF	TGCGCCAGCAGCTCCGGACAGGGGTCAGGTACGCAGTATTTT
13	TRBV9	TRBJ2-3	TRBD2	few	CASSASGTSGEYF	TGTGCCAGCAGCGCCTCGGGGACTAGCGGGGAGTATTTT
16	TRBV27	TRBJ1-6	NA	few	CASSFPPGRSNSPLHF	TGTGCCAGCAGTTTCCCTCCGGGGAGGAGTAATTCACCCCTCCACTTT
15	TRBV12-3/TRBV12-4	TRBJ1-5	NA	many	CASRSSGRRNQPQHF	TGTGCCAGCAGGTCCTCAGGGAGAAGGAATCAGCCCCAGCATTTT
14	TRBV4-2	TRBJ1-5	NA	few	CASSQDLDRKPQHF	TGTGCCAGCAGCCAAGATTTGGATAGGAAGCCCCAGCATTTT
11	TRBV30	TRBJ2-1	NA	NA	CAWDRYNEQFF	TGTGCCTGGGACAGGTACAATGAGCAGTTCTTC
15	TRBV20-1	TRBJ1-1	NA	many	CSARDGRVMNTEAFF	TGCAGTGCTAGAGACGGAAGGGTCATGAACACTGAAGCTTTCTTT
12	TRBV18	TRBJ2-5	NA	many	CASSEGIETQYF	TGTGCCAGCTCAGAGGGGATAGAGACCCAGTACTTC